The sequence of this TCR beta chain was determined in a study of tumor-infiltrating lymphocytes in localized non-small cell lung cancer. Across the whole study: Several tumor histologies, both smoking statuses, and some post-neoadjuvant chemotherapy samples were included.

The repertoire was sequenced with immunoSEQ multiplex PCR; TCRdb's copy has only in-frame clones and lacks some. The data contain about 15,000 clones, less than 75% of them seen just once; the ten biggest clones take up roughly a fifth. Of note for this clone: Its specificity is unknown.

Trimming took 7 bases from V and 3 from J, leaving 12 bases between them. This CDR3 spans 14 amino acids. In germline, CDR1 is MNHNY, CDR2 SVGAGI (reference sequence). Study-wide points: Available tissue quantity limited TCR sequencing to a patient subset. Tumors had more T cell infiltration than uninvolved lung, per TCRbeta sequencing and CD3 counts.

Sequencing was done on a sample of uninvolved lung tissue not adjacent to the tumor. This receptor was taken from a human donor with non-small cell lung cancer. The gene calls are TRBV6-6 and TRBJ1-4; D may be TRBD1 (5 bases). CDR3 nucleotides: TGTGCCAGCACATGGGGCGTTGCTAATGAAAAACTGTTTTTT. Amino acid sequence: CASTWGVANEKLFF.